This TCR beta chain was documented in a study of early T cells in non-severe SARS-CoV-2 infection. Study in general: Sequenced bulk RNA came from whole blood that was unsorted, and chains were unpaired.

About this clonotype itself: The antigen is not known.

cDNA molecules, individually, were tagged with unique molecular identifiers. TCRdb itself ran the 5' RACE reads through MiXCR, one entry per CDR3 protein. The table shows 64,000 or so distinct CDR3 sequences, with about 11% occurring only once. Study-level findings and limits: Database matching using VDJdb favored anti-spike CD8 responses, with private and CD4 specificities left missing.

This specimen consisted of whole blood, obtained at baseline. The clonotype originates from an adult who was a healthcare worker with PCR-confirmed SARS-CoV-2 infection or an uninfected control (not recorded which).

The CDR3, as DNA: TGTGCCAGCGTACGGACTAGGGGCACAGATACGCAGTATTTT. Its protein is CASVRTRGTDTQYF. The rearrangement links TRBV12-3 or TRBV12-4 to TRBJ2-3; TRBD2 matches 7 bases. V gave up 8 bases and J gave up 1 base; unmatched junction bases: 6. CDR3 length: 14 amino acids.